This entry lists 5 T cell receptor beta chains sequenced from one sample in a study of cytomegalovirus exposure and HLA in healthy donors. With 60 Vbeta and 13 Jbeta primers, the PCR was carried out. Here immunoSEQ multiplex PCR was the method, and the copy in TCRdb shows in-frame clones only, minus some. The sample lists some 120,000 clones; 74% were seen once. Specimen: PBMCs. The receptors derive from a woman aged 45-65 years in good health and CMV-seropositive.

This rearrangement joins TRBV7-2 to TRBJ2-3, with 8 bases fitting TRBD2. The germline CDR1 and CDR2 sequences are SGHTA and FQGNSA. Germline trimming cut 5 bases from V and 4 bases from J; bases unmatched to any gene: 11. CDR3 length equals 16 residues. The CDR3 region is CASSLLGSGGADTQYF. The CDR3 DNA follows: TGTGCCAGCAGCCTCTTAGGGTCGGGAGGGGCAGATACGCAGTATTTT.

The chain couples TRBV29-1 to TRBJ1-3; no clear D. Per the germline V gene, CDR1 is SQVTM and CDR2 is ANQGSEA. The CDR3 covers 11 residues. V was cut by 6 bases and J by 4 bases, with 7 bases left in between. The CDR3 reads CSVRQGNTIYF. CDR3 DNA sequence: TGCAGCGTCCGCCAGGGAAACACCATATATTTT.

The chain joins TRBV4-1 to TRBJ2-2, with 9 bases identical to TRBD1. V was clipped by 4 bases and J by 7 bases; unmatched bases: 10. The CDR3 totals 16 residues. Germline V gene data show CDR1 as MGHRA and CDR2 as YSYEKL. The CDR3 sequence is CASSLNPGTGFGELFF. For the CDR3, the DNA is TGCGCCAGCAGCCTTAACCCTGGGACAGGGTTCGGGGAGCTGTTTTTT.

This clone was detected a few times. The rearrangement links TRBV2 to TRBJ2-3, with a weak D call TRBD1 (5 bases). CDR1 and CDR2 (germline): SNHLY, FYNNEI. Trimming pared 3 bases from V and 5 bases from J, leaving 9 bases between. CDR3 length: 13 amino acids. This CDR3 reads CASSDQGLDTQYF. For the CDR3, the DNA is TGTGCCAGCAGTGATCAGGGTCTAGATACGCAGTATTTT.

CDR3 bases: TGTGCCAGCAGCTTACAACATGGTGCCTACGAGCAGTACTTC. Residues: CASSLQHGAYEQYF. V usage is TRBV7-2 and J usage is TRBJ2-7; D is unclear. Germline CDR1 is SGHTA and CDR2 is FQGNSA. V lost 2 bases to trimming and J lost 2 bases, with 10 bases between them. This CDR3 is built from 14 residues.